The entry below gives a single T cell receptor beta chain sequence along with its context. The data belong to a study of control samples from healthy donors and cancer patients. Measured with immunoSEQ multiplex PCR; TCRdb has only the in-frame clones, and not every one. The table lists roughly 100,000 clones, around 88% of them singletons, with about a fifth in the top ten. V gave up 1 base and J gave up 6 bases; unmatched junction bases: 9. The germline gives CDR1 SGHRS, CDR2 YFSETQ. The CDR3 contains 17 residues. V is TRBV5-1 and J is TRBJ1-6; 8 bases map to TRBD1. The specimen was PBMCs. This clonotype was obtained from a man between 60 and 75 years old with lung cancer. The CDR3 nucleotides read TGCGCCAGCAGCTTGTCTCCAGGACAGGGACGTAATTCACCCCTCCACTTT. Translated, it gives CASSLSPGQGRNSPLHF.